Presented here are 19 T cell receptor beta chains from one specimen sequenced in a study of cytomegalovirus exposure and HLA in healthy donors. PCR employed 60 Vbeta and 13 Jbeta primers. Produced via immunoSEQ multiplex PCR; TCRdb's table is partial and in-frame only. Found here are around 61,000 clones, around 92% of them singletons; the top ten hold about 1.6%. The source material was PBMCs. These receptors all come from a man aged 30-40 years in good health and CMV-seropositive.

The chain recombines TRBV29-1 with TRBJ2-5; 9 bases line up with TRBD1. V trimming: 1 base; J trimming: 2 bases; junction bases outside the gene matches: 2. CDR1 and CDR2 (germline): SQVTM, ANQGSEA. There are 14 residues in the CDR3. This CDR3 reads CSVEGDRAQETQYF. CDR3 nucleotides: TGCAGCGTTGAAGGGGACAGGGCTCAAGAGACCCAGTACTTC. The full variable domain, completed using reference TRBV29-1 and TRBJ2-5, is SAVISQKPSRDICQRGTSLTIQCQVDSQVTMMFWYRQQPGQSLTLIATANQGSEATYESGFVIDKFPISRPNLTFSTLTVSNMSPEDSSIYLCSVEGDRAQETQYFGPGTRLLVL.

CDR3 protein: CASRDFTDTQYF. The CDR3 DNA reads TGTGCCAGCAGGGACTTCACAGATACGCAGTATTTT. This chain connects TRBV27 to TRBJ2-3; D is possibly TRBD2 (5 bases). Germline CDR1 is MNHEY and CDR2 is SMNVEV (reference sequence). V gave up 6 bases and J gave up 2 bases, with 6 bases separating them. The CDR3 has 12 residues.

The V gene is TRBV5-1, the J gene TRBJ2-2; 8 bases match TRBD1. Looked up from germline, CDR1 is SGHRS and CDR2 is YFSETQ. This CDR3 has 16 amino acids. V shed 1 base, J shed 2 bases, and the junction held 4 bases outside the gene matches. The CDR3, as DNA: TGCGCCAGCAGCTTGACAGGGGGTCGAAACACCGGGGAGCTGTTTTTT. As protein: CASSLTGGRNTGELFF.

This clone appeared once. The J gene is TRBJ1-1, the V gene TRBV5-5; a possible D gene is TRBD1 (6 bases). Per germline, CDR1 SGHKS and CDR2 YYEKEE (reference sequence). V was pared by 2 bases and J by 0 bases, with 8 bases between. The CDR3 is 14 residues long. This chain's CDR3 is CASSFWDMNTEAFF. The CDR3 DNA reads TGTGCCAGCAGCTTCTGGGACATGAACACTGAAGCTTTCTTT.

This chain links TRBV30 with TRBJ2-1; TRBD2 matches 13 bases. CDR1 GTSNPN and CDR2 SVGIG come from the germline V gene (reference sequence). The CDR3 runs 17 residues. With 3 bases clipped from V and 6 bases from J, the junction kept 11 bases outside the gene matches. The CDR3 reads CAWSKTSGRLRRNEQFF. DNA of the CDR3: TGTGCCTGGAGCAAGACTAGCGGGAGGTTGAGGCGCAATGAGCAGTTCTTC.

The chain uses TRBV7-9 and TRBJ2-1, with D possibly being TRBD1 (5 bases). The CDR3 runs 15 residues. Germline lookup yields CDR1 SEHNR and CDR2 FQNEAQ (reference sequence). V lost 3 bases, J lost 6 bases, and 15 bases lay in between. The CDR3 DNA reads as TGTGCCAGCAGCTTCCTACAAGGGGCTGGCAATGAGCAGTTCTTC. Its protein is CASSFLQGAGNEQFF.

The V and J genes are TRBV27 and TRBJ1-5; tentative D call: TRBD1 (5 bases). Germline values: CDR1 MNHEY, CDR2 SMNVEV (reference sequence). The CDR3 runs 13 residues. Trimming took 5 bases from V and 1 from J, leaving 6 bases between them. For the CDR3, the DNA is TGTGCCAGCAGTACAGGCAGCAATCAGCCCCAGCATTTT. Protein product: CASSTGSNQPQHF.

This chain links TRBV21-1 with TRBJ2-3; the tabulated D call, TRBD2, remains unverified against the DNA. TRBV21-1 is a pseudogene segment. The CDR3 extends over 17 amino acids. The CDR3 DNA follows: TGTGCCAGCATCGAGAAGTTTATAGCGGGAGGATCAGATACGCAGTATTTT. Translation: CASIEKFIAGGSDTQYF.

The V and J genes are TRBV11-1 and TRBJ2-7; tentatively, D is TRBD2 (6 bases). This CDR3 is built from 14 residues. V lost 5 bases and J 0 bases, leaving 11 bases between the germline ends. CDR1 and CDR2 (germline): SGHAT, FQDESV (reference sequence). CDR3 region: CASSARGLSYEQYF. CDR3 in DNA: TGTGCCAGCAGCGCCCGGGGACTCTCCTACGAGCAGTACTTC.

This chain links TRBV29-1 with TRBJ2-1, with 7 bases fitting TRBD1. J gave up 4 bases and V 4 bases, and 4 bases lay outside the gene matches. The CDR3 is 13 residues long. CDR1 is SQVTM, CDR2 ANQGSEA, per germline. This chain's CDR3 is CSVARDRYNEQFF. The DNA of the CDR3 is TGCAGCGTTGCGAGGGACAGATACAATGAGCAGTTCTTC.

V usage is TRBV14 and J usage is TRBJ2-5; tentative D call: TRBD2 (6 bases). There are 14 residues in the CDR3. V lost 1 base to trimming and J lost 6 bases, with 12 bases between them. CDR1 is SGHDN, CDR2 FVKESK, per germline. The CDR3 DNA reads as TGTGCCAGCAGCCAAGTTAGTCGGGGGAAGACCCAGTACTTC. Amino acids: CASSQVSRGKTQYF.

The CDR3 DNA is TGCGCCAGCAGCCCTTGGGACAGGCAGAGCTCCTACGAGCAGTACTTC. Translating it yields CASSPWDRQSSYEQYF. The chain is built from TRBV4-1 and TRBJ2-7; 8 bases are a match to TRBD1. V lost 4 bases and J lost 0; bases outside the gene matches: 8. Germline V gives CDR1 MGHRA, CDR2 YSYEKL. This CDR3 has 16 residues.

The rearrangement joins TRBV7-8 to TRBJ1-4, with D tentatively TRBD1 (5 bases). The length of the CDR3 is 18 residues. CDR1 and CDR2 from the germline V gene are SGHVS and FQNEAQ. The V and J ends lost 5 bases and 5 bases respectively, with 24 bases between them. Here the CDR3 DNA reads TGTGCCAGCAGCCCCGACGGAGGAGGGGAGGCGTACAATGAAAAACTGTTTTTT. Translating it yields CASSPDGGGEAYNEKLFF.

This chain links TRBV27 with TRBJ2-1, with D tentatively TRBD2 (6 bases). V lost 1 base to trimming and J lost 7 bases, with 11 bases between them. There are 14 residues in the CDR3. Germline CDR1 and CDR2: MNHEY and SMNVEV (reference sequence). In DNA, the CDR3 is TGTGCCAGCAGTTTATTGCCCCGGGGGAATGAGCAGTTCTTC. This encodes CASSLLPRGNEQFF.

V and J are TRBV9 and TRBJ2-7; TRBD1 might be the D (6 bases). The CDR3 covers 15 residues. V lost 1 base and J 2 bases, leaving 13 bases between the germline ends. From germline, CDR1 is SGDLS and CDR2 YYNGEE. CDR3 in amino acids: CASSVTSDRPYEQYF. The DNA of the CDR3 is TGTGCCAGCAGCGTAACATCGGACAGACCCTACGAGCAGTACTTC.

Here the CDR3 DNA reads TGCGCCAGCAGCTTGGATGGTCGGGTCAATCAGCCCCAGCATTTT. Encoded protein: CASSLDGRVNQPQHF. The rearrangement joins TRBV5-1 to TRBJ1-5; D remains ambiguous. The CDR3 sequence is 15 residues long. V dropped 0 bases and J dropped 3 bases, with 10 bases sitting between them. CDR1 and CDR2 (germline): SGHRS, YFSETQ.

V gene TRBV7-2 combines with J gene TRBJ2-2; 9 bases are shared with TRBD2. The V and J ends lost 4 bases and 0 bases, in that order; junction bases with no gene match: 3. Germline CDR1 SGHTA, CDR2 FQGNSA. CDR3 length: 16 residues. The CDR3 bases are TGTGCCAGCAGCTCCAGACTAGCGGCGAACACCGGGGAGCTGTTTTTT. Translation gives CASSSRLAANTGELFF.

In its sample, this clone was seen once. J is TRBJ2-1 and V is TRBV27; 10 bases line up with TRBD2. The CDR3 has 14 residues. V lost 6 bases and J lost 3; bases outside the gene matches: 2. CDR1 MNHEY and CDR2 SMNVEV come from the germline V gene (reference sequence). The CDR3 is CASRASGSYNEQFF. The CDR3 DNA reads as TGTGCCAGCAGGGCTAGCGGGAGCTACAATGAGCAGTTCTTC.

The chain joins TRBV18 to TRBJ2-3, with TRBD2 matching over 10 bases. Germline CDR1 reads KGHSH; CDR2 reads LQKENI. V lost 0 bases, J lost 5 bases, and 5 bases stayed unmatched. This CDR3 region has 16 residues. CDR3 coding DNA: TGTGCCAGCTCACCACCCGCTAGCGGGAGAAAAGATACGCAGTATTTT. Translating it yields CASSPPASGRKDTQYF.